What follows describes a single T cell receptor beta chain. The CDR3 is made up of 17 amino acids. Trimming at V came to 2 bases and at J to 3 bases, leaving 13 bases not matched to a gene. Germline CDR1 WSHSY, CDR2 SAAADI. Cohort assignment relied on participant-reported clinical history. The table came from immunoSEQ multiplex PCR; TCRdb's copy has only in-frame clones and leaves some out. The table includes fewer than 350,000 clones, roughly 93% detected once. This sample stems from a study of blood T cell repertoires in COVID-19. The rearrangement links TRBV10-2 to TRBJ2-7; TRBD2 matches at 7 bases. The sample taken for sequencing was PBMCs or T cells enriched from blood (not recorded which). The receptor was derived from a woman in her 40s with acute COVID-19. The chain's CDR3 is CASSEVEGGTNIYEQYF. The CDR3 DNA reads TGCGCCAGCAGTGAGGTTGAGGGAGGGACCAATATCTACGAGCAGTACTTC.